The source of this T cell receptor beta chain is a study of identical twins. The CDR3 length is 14 residues. Deletions cut 3 bases from V and 5 bases from J, with 12 bases between. From germline, CDR1 is ENHRY and CDR2 SYGVKD. TCRdb reprocessed the 5' RACE reads via MiXCR and lists one record per CDR3 protein. This table has approximately 150,000 distinct CDR3 sequences, under 4.5% appearing once. Many counts were recorded for this clonotype. The antigen remains undetermined. Findings and limits, study-wide: Cord blood beta clonotypes that were abundant carried fewer insertions, and memory repertoires showed no such trend. Beta out-of-frame sequences displayed a weaker excess of sharing between twins.

The chain employs TRBV10-3 and TRBJ2-3; no reliable D call. The sample was memory T cells sorted from blood. The source of this sequence is a man younger than 35 in good health. CDR3 nucleotides: TGTGCCATCAGTGAACTCGGGCAGGAAGATACGCAGTATTTT. This translates into CAISELGQEDTQYF.